One and the same sample provided the 22 T cell receptor beta chains below, sequenced in a study of cytomegalovirus exposure and HLA in healthy donors. The PCR ran on 60 Vbeta and 13 Jbeta primers. TCRdb's copy holds only in-frame clones and misses some; the assay was immunoSEQ multiplex PCR. The profile shows 130,000 or so clones, 70% to 85% of them singletons. Sequenced input: PBMCs. The receptors shown here come from a woman aged 40 to 55 in good health and CMV-seronegative.

The chain recombines TRBV28 with TRBJ2-3; 9 bases match TRBD1. The junction had 8 bases not matched to a gene; V was cut back by 5 bases and J by 2 bases. From germline, CDR1 is MDHEN and CDR2 SYDVKM. This CDR3 region has 16 residues. CDR3 protein: CASSKNRGLPTDTQYF. CDR3 bases: TGTGCCAGCAGTAAGAACAGGGGGCTCCCCACAGATACGCAGTATTTT.

The gene calls are TRBV4-1 and TRBJ1-4, with 7 nucleotides matching TRBD1. The CDR3 extends over 16 amino acids. Looked up from germline, CDR1 is MGHRA and CDR2 is YSYEKL. V was pared by 3 bases and J by 6 bases, with 10 bases of the junction left unmatched. CDR3 sequence: CASSQMSGTAHEKLFF. The CDR3 DNA sequence: TGCGCCAGCAGCCAGATGTCCGGGACAGCCCATGAAAAACTGTTTTTT.

The rearrangement uses TRBV7-2 and TRBJ2-1; 10 nucleotides align to TRBD1. The V gene end was trimmed by 5 bases and the J gene end by 3 bases; junction bases not matched to a gene: 4. The germline V gene has CDR1 SGHTA and CDR2 FQGNSA. CDR3 length: 15 amino acids. CDR3 amino acids: CASSTDRGHYNEQFF. CDR3 nucleotide sequence: TGTGCCAGCAGCACCGACAGGGGGCACTACAATGAGCAGTTCTTC.

The V gene is TRBV12-5, the J gene TRBJ2-5; weak D call: TRBD2 (6 bases). The CDR3 runs 15 residues. Germline assignment: CDR1 LGHNT and CDR2 FRNRAP. Trimming took off 6 bases at V and 6 bases at J, with 20 bases between the two ends. The CDR3: CASGCNPGTSKTQYF. The CDR3 DNA sequence: TGTGCTAGTGGATGTAACCCCGGGACTTCGAAGACCCAGTACTTC.

The CDR3 DNA reads as TGTGCCAGCAGTTTGTTCCGGGGGTCTGACACTGAAGCTTTCTTT. This codes for CASSLFRGSDTEAFF. This chain joins TRBV28 and TRBJ1-1; TRBD1 might be the D (5 bases). Trimming cost V 3 bases and J 3 bases, with 14 bases left between them. The germline gives CDR1 MDHEN, CDR2 SYDVKM. The CDR3 extends over 15 amino acids.

This chain links TRBV30 with TRBJ2-5; 8 bases line up with TRBD2. Germline CDR1 reads GTSNPN; CDR2 reads SVGIG (reference sequence). V shed 0 bases, J shed 7 bases, and the junction held 4 bases outside the gene matches. The CDR3 is made up of 13 amino acids. The CDR3 sequence is CAWSVGREATQYF. The CDR3 DNA reads as TGTGCCTGGAGTGTCGGGCGGGAGGCGACCCAGTACTTC.

The genes are TRBV15 and TRBJ2-7, with 10 positions matching TRBD1. The V gene end was trimmed by 1 base and the J gene end by 3 bases; junction bases not matched to a gene: 6. The CDR3 is 16 residues long. Germline assignment: CDR1 LNHNV and CDR2 YYDKDF (reference sequence). Written as DNA, the CDR3 is TGTGCCACCAGCAGAGGGGGGACAGGGGTCGGCTACGAGCAGTACTTC. It codes for CATSRGGTGVGYEQYF.

This rearrangement joins TRBV14 to TRBJ1-2; perhaps TRBD1 as D (6 bases). Trimming stripped 1 base from V and 5 bases from J, with 14 bases between. Germline loops: CDR1 SGHDN, CDR2 FVKESK. This CDR3 contains 15 residues. In DNA form, the CDR3 reads TGTGCCAGCAGCCAAGGAGGGGGTCTATTTTATGGCTACACCTTC. Its translation: CASSQGGGLFYGYTF.

The gene calls are TRBV19 and TRBJ2-5, with 8 nucleotides matching TRBD1. Germline lookup yields CDR1 LNHDA and CDR2 SQIVND (reference sequence). CDR3 length equals 13 residues. V was clipped by 5 bases and J by 4 bases; unmatched bases: 3. DNA of the CDR3: TGTGCCAGTAGTGTACAGGGGGGAGAGACCCAGTACTTC. Protein product: CASSVQGGETQYF. Using reference TRBV19 and TRBJ2-5 for the parts outside the CDR3, the full variable domain is DGGITQSPKYLFRKEGQNVTLSCEQNLNHDAMYWYRQDPGQGLRLIYYSQIVNDFQKGDIAEGYSVSREKKESFPLTVTSAQKNPTAFYLCASSVQGGETQYFGPGTRLLVL.

Here the CDR3 reads CASTRTGSHNEQFF. The DNA for the CDR3 is TGCGCCAGCACCCGGACAGGGTCGCACAATGAGCAGTTCTTC. This chain connects TRBV5-1 to TRBJ2-1; TRBD1 matches 8 bases. Trimming took 6 bases from V and 5 from J; bases not matched to a gene: 7. The CDR3 is made up of 14 amino acids. Looked up from germline, CDR1 is SGHRS and CDR2 is YFSETQ.

This chain uses TRBV6-1 with TRBJ2-2; D possibly corresponds to TRBD2 (6 bases). In germline, CDR1 is MNHNS, CDR2 SASEGT. The CDR3 is 13 amino acids. Deletions cut 8 bases from V and 6 bases from J, with 13 bases between. The CDR3 DNA reads as TGTGCCAGCCGCACTAGCAGCTCCGGGGAGCTGTTTTTT. Protein product: CASRTSSSGELFF.

Points on this clone: The sample holds other DNA sequences that translate to the same CDR3. The chain uses TRBV11-3 and TRBJ1-1; the D is unclear. The CDR3 contains 13 residues. The ends were cut back, 2 bases at V and 1 base at J, with 5 bases in the middle. Germline values: CDR1 SGHNT, CDR2 YENEEA. This chain's CDR3 is CASSLRGNTEAFF. DNA for the CDR3: TGTGCCAGCAGCTTAAGAGGGAACACTGAAGCTTTCTTT.

V usage is TRBV19 and J usage is TRBJ2-1; 9 bases fit TRBD1. This CDR3 is 13 amino acids long. With 8 bases clipped from V and 6 bases from J, the junction kept 5 bases outside the gene matches. Germline V gives CDR1 LNHDA, CDR2 SQIVND (reference sequence). In DNA, the CDR3 is TGTGCCAGTCGCCGGGACAGGGTCAATGAGCAGTTCTTC. It translates to CASRRDRVNEQFF.

The chain couples TRBV7-9 to TRBJ1-2; D is possibly TRBD1 (6 bases). The germline CDR1 and CDR2 sequences are SEHNR and FQNEAQ (reference sequence). V shed 5 bases and J shed 8 bases, with 12 bases lying between them. The CDR3 has 12 residues. The CDR3 spells CASSQGTGGYTF. The CDR3, as DNA: TGTGCCAGCAGCCAGGGGACGGGCGGCTACACCTTC. Full variable domain (rest looked up from reference TRBV7-9 and TRBJ1-2): DTGVSQNPRHKITKRGQNVTFRCDPISEHNRLYWYRQTLGQGPEFLTYFQNEAQLEKSRLLSDRFSAERPKGSFSTLEIQRTEQGDSAMYLCASSQGTGGYTFGSGTRLTVV.

The V gene is TRBV5-1, the J gene TRBJ2-3, with 12 bases lining up with TRBD2. Germline CDR1 reads SGHRS; CDR2 reads YFSETQ. The junction had 4 bases not matched to a gene; V was cut back by 0 bases and J by 5 bases. This CDR3 has 16 amino acids. The CDR3 nucleotides read TGCGCCAGCAGCTTGGCGACTAGCGGGAGAGTAGATACGCAGTATTTT. As protein: CASSLATSGRVDTQYF.

The V call is TRBV14, the J call TRBJ2-2, with D unclear. The CDR3 is made up of 16 amino acids. V was clipped by 1 base and J by 3 bases, with 12 bases between them. CDR1 is SGHDN, CDR2 FVKESK, per germline. For the CDR3, the DNA is TGTGCCAGCAGCCAAGGGCTCTTGTCGTACACCGGGGAGCTGTTTTTT. It translates to CASSQGLLSYTGELFF.

This chain links TRBV19 with TRBJ2-4; no clear D. V shed 5 bases and J shed 4 bases, with 15 bases lying between them. The length of the CDR3 is 15 residues. Germline V lookup: CDR1 LNHDA, CDR2 SQIVND (reference sequence). The CDR3 DNA reads as TGTGCCAGTAGTTATTCTCCGATGAGTAAAAACATTCAGTACTTC. Encoded protein: CASSYSPMSKNIQYF.

The V call is TRBV4-2, the J call TRBJ2-1, with 11 bases that match TRBD2. There are 19 residues in the CDR3. V lost 0 bases and J lost 8; bases outside the gene matches: 15. CDR1 is LGHNA, CDR2 YNFKEQ, per germline. The CDR3 sequence: CASSQEGRTSGRLGHEQFF. The CDR3 DNA reads as TGTGCCAGCAGCCAAGAAGGACGGACTAGCGGGCGTTTAGGGCATGAGCAGTTCTTC.

The CDR3 DNA reads as TGTGCCAGCAGTGAGACACACGCCTACGAGCAGTACTTC. Translated, it gives CASSETHAYEQYF. The chain links TRBV27 to TRBJ2-7, with D uncertain. Trimming took 5 bases from V and 2 from J, leaving 10 bases between them. The germline gives CDR1 MNHEY, CDR2 SMNVEV (reference sequence). This CDR3 has 13 amino acids.

The genes are TRBV2 and TRBJ2-1; D may be TRBD2 (7 bases). The V end was cut by 7 bases, the J end by 0 bases, with 10 bases between. This CDR3 is built from 14 residues. Germline CDR1 is SNHLY and CDR2 is FYNNEI. In DNA, the CDR3 is TGTGCCAGCAAGGGGGGGAGCTCCTACAATGAGCAGTTCTTC. Its protein is CASKGGSSYNEQFF.

This chain links TRBV4-1 with TRBJ2-2, with TRBD1 as a possible D gene (5 bases). V lost 0 bases, J lost 0 bases, and 11 bases lay in between. The CDR3 totals 17 residues. The germline gives CDR1 MGHRA, CDR2 YSYEKL. The CDR3 sequence is CASSQDRAGTNTGELFF. CDR3 coding DNA: TGCGCCAGCAGCCAAGATCGGGCAGGGACGAACACCGGGGAGCTGTTTTTT.

V usage is TRBV11-3 and J usage is TRBJ2-1; 7 bases fit TRBD2. V was pared by 6 bases and J by 1 base, with 3 bases of the junction left unmatched. This CDR3 comprises 14 residues. From germline, CDR1 is SGHNT and CDR2 YENEEA. CDR3 nucleotide sequence: TGTGCCAGCAGTCAGCGGGGATCCTACAATGAGCAGTTCTTC. Translating it yields CASSQRGSYNEQFF.